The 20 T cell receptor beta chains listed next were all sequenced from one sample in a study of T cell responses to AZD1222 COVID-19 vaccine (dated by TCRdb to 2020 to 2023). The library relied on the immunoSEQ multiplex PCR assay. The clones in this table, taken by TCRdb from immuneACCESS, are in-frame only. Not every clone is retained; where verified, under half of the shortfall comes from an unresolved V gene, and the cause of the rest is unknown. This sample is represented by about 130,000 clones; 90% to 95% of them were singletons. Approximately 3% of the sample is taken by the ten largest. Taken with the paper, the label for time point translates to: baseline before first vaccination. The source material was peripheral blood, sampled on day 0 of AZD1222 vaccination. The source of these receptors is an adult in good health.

CDR3 nucleotides: TGTGCCACTATGGGCGAGGGCAATCAGCCCCAGCATTTT. Encoded protein: CATMGEGNQPQHF. The chain joins TRBV19 to TRBJ1-5; D gene ambiguous. The V end was cut by 10 bases, the J end by 2 bases, with 12 bases between. The CDR3 covers 13 residues. Germline V gene lookup returns CDR1 LNHDA and CDR2 SQIVND (reference sequence).

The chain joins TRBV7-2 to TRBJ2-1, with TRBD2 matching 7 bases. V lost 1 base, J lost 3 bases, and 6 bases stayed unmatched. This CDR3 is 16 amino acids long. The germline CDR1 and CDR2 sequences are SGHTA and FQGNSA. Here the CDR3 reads CASSLVRLAVYNEQFF. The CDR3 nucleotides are TGTGCCAGCAGCTTAGTTCGCCTAGCGGTCTACAATGAGCAGTTCTTC.

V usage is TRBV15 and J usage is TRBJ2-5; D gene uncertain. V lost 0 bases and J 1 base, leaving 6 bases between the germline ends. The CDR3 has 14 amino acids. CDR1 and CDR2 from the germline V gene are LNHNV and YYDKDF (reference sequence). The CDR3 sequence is CATSRDHSQETQYF. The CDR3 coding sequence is TGTGCCACCAGCAGAGATCACAGCCAAGAGACCCAGTACTTC.

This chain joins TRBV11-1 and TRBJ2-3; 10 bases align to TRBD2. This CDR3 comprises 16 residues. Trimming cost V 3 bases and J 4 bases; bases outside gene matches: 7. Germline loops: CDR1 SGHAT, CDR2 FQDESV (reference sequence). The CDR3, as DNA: TGTGCCAGCAGCTTTCGGGCTAGCGGGAGCGCAGATACGCAGTATTTT. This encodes CASSFRASGSADTQYF.

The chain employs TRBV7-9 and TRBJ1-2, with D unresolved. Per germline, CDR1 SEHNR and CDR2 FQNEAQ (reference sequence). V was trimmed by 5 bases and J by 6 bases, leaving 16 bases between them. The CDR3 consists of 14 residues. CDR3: CASSPSPGGHGYTF. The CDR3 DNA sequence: TGTGCCAGCAGCCCCTCCCCCGGAGGGCATGGCTACACCTTC. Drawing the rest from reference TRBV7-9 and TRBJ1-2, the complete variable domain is DTGVSQNPRHKITKRGQNVTFRCDPISEHNRLYWYRQTLGQGPEFLTYFQNEAQLEKSRLLSDRFSAERPKGSFSTLEIQRTEQGDSAMYLCASSPSPGGHGYTFGSGTRLTVV.

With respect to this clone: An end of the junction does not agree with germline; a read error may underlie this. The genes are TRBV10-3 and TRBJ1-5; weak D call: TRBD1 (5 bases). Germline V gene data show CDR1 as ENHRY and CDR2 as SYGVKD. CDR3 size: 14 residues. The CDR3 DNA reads TGTGCCATCAGTGATCAGGGTAGCGATCAGCCCCAGCATTTT. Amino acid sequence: CAISDQGSDQPQHF.

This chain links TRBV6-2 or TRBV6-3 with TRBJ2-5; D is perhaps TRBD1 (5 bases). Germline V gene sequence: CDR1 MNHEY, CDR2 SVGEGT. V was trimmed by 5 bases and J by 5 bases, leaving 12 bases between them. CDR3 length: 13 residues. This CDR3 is CASSPGRAETQYF. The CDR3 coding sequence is TGTGCCAGCAGTCCCGGCAGGGCGGAGACCCAGTACTTC.

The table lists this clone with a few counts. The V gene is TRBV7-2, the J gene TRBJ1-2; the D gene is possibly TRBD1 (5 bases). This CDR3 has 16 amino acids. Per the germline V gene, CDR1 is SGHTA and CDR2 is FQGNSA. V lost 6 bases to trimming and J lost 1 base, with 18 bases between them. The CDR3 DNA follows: TGTGCCAGCAGTCAAAGGGGTTCTTTTAGTAACTATGGCTACACCTTC. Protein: CASSQRGSFSNYGYTF. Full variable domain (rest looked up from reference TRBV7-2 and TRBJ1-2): GAGVSQSPSNKVTEKGKDVELRCDPISGHTALYWYRQSLGQGLEFLIYFQGNSAPDKSGLPSDRFSAERTGGSVSTLTIQRTQQEDSAVYLCASSQRGSFSNYGYTFGSGTRLTVV.

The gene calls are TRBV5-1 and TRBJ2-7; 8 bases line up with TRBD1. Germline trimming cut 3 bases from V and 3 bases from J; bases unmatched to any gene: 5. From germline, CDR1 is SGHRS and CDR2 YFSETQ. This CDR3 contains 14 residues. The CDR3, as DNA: TGCGCCAGCAGCTCGAGGACAGGGAACTACGAGCAGTACTTC. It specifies CASSSRTGNYEQYF.

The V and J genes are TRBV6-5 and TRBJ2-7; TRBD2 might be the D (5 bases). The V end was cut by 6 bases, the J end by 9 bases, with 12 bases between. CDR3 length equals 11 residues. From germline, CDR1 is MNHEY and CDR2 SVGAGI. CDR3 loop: CASRNPAGQYF. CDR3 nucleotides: TGTGCCAGCAGAAACCCCGCGGGGCAGTACTTC.

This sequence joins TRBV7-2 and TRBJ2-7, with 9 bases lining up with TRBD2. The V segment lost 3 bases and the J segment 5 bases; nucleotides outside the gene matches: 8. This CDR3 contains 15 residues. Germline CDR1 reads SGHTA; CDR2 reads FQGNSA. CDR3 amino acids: CASSFRGLAPDEQYF. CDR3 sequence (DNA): TGTGCCAGCAGCTTCCGTGGACTAGCGCCCGACGAGCAGTACTTC.

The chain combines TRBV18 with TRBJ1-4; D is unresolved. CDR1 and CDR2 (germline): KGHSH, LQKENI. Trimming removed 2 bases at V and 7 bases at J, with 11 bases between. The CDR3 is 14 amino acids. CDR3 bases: TGTGCCAGCTCACCAGAAAGCACCATTGAAAAACTGTTTTTT. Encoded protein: CASSPESTIEKLFF.

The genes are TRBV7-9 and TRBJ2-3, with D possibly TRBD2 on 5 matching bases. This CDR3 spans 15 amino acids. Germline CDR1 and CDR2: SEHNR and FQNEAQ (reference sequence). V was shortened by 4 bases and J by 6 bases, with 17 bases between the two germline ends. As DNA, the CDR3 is TGTGCCAGCAGCTCTGGACTTGCCCCCTGGGATACGCAGTATTTT. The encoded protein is CASSSGLAPWDTQYF. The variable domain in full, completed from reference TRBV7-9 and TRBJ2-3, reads DTGVSQNPRHKITKRGQNVTFRCDPISEHNRLYWYRQTLGQGPEFLTYFQNEAQLEKSRLLSDRFSAERPKGSFSTLEIQRTEQGDSAMYLCASSSGLAPWDTQYFGPGTRLTVL.

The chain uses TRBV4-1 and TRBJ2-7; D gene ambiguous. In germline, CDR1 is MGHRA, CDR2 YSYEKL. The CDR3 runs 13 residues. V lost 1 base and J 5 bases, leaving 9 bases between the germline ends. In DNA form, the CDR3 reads TGCGCCAGCAGCCAAGTTCTACGCCACGAGCAGTACTTC. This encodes CASSQVLRHEQYF.

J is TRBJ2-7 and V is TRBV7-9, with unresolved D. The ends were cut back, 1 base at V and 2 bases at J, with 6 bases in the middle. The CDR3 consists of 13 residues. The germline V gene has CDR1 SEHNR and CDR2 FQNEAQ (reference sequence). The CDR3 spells CASSLGGTYEQYF. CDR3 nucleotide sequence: TGTGCCAGCAGCTTAGGGGGTACCTACGAGCAGTACTTC.

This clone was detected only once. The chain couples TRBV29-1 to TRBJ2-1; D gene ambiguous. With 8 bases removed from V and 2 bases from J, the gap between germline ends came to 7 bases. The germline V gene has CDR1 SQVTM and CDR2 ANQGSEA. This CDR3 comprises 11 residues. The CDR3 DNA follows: TGCAGCCCCTGGCCCTACAATGAGCAGTTCTTC. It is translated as CSPWPYNEQFF.

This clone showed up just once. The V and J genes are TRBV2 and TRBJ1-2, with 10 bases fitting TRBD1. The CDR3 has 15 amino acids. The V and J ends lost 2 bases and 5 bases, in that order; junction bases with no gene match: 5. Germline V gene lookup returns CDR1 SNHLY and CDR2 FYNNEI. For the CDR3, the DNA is TGTGCCAGCAGTGAATGGACAGGGGGAAAGTATGGCTACACCTTC. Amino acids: CASSEWTGGKYGYTF.

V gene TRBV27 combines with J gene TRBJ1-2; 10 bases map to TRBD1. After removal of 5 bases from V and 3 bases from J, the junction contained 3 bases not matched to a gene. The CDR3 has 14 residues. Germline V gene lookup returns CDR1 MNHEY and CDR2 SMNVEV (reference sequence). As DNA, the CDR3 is TGTGCCAGCAGTCCGGACAGGGGGGACTATGGCTACACCTTC. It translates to CASSPDRGDYGYTF.

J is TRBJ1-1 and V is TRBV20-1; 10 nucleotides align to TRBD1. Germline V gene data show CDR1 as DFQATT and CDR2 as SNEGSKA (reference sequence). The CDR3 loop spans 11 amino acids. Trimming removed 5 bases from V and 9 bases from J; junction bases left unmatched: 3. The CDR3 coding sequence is TGCAGTGCTGGACAGGGGGTTAAAGCTTTCTTT. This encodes CSAGQGVKAFF.

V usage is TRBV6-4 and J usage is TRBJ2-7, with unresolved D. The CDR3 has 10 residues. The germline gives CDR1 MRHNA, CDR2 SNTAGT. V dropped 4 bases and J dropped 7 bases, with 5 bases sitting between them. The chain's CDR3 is CASSVGEQYF. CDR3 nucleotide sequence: TGTGCCAGCAGTGTAGGGGAGCAGTACTTC.